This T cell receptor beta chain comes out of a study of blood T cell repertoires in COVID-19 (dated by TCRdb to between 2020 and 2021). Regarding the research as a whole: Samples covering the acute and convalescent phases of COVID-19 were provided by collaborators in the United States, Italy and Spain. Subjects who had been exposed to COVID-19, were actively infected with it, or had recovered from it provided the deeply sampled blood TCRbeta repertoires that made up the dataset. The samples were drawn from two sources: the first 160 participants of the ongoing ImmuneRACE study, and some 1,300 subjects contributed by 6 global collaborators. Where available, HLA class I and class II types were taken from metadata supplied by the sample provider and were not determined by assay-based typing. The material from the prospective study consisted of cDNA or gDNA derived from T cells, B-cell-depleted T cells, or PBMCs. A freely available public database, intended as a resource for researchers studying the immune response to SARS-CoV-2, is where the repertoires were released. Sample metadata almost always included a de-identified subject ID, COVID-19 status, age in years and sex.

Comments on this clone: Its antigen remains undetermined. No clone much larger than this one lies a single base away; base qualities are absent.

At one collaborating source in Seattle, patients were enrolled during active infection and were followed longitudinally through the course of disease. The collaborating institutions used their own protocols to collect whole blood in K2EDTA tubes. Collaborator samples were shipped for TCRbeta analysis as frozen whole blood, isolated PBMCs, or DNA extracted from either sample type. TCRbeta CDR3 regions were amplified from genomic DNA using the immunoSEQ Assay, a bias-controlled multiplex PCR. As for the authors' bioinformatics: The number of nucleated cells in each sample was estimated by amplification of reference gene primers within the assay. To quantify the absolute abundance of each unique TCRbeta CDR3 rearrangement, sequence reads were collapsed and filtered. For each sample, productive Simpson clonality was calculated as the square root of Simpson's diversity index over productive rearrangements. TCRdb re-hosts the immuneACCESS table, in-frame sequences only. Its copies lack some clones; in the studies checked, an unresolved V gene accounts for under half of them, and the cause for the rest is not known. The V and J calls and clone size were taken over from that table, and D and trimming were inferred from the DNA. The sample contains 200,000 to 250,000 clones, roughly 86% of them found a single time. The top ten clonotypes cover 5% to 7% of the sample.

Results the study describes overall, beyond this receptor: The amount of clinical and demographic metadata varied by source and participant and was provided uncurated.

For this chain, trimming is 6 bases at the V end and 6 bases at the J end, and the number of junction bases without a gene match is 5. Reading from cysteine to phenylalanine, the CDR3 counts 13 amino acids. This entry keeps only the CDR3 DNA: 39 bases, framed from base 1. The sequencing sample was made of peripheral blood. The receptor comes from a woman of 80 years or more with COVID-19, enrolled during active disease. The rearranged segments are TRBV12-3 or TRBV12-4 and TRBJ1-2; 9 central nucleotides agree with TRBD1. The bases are TGTGCCAGCAGAACAGGGGGCTCAAATGGCTACACCTTC. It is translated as CASRTGGSNGYTF.